A single sample is the source of the 30 T cell receptor beta chains below, sequenced in a study of cytomegalovirus exposure and HLA in healthy donors. The primer mix had 60 Vbeta and 13 Jbeta primers. Sequenced by immunoSEQ multiplex PCR; TCRdb stores in-frame clones only, minus some. The sample records fewer than 200,000 clones, 79% being singletons. Sequencing was performed on PBMCs. Source of these receptors: a man aged 35 to 55 in good health and CMV-seronegative.

The V and J genes are TRBV28 and TRBJ1-2; 7 nucleotides line up with TRBD1. V lost 7 bases, J lost 6 bases, and 11 bases stayed unmatched. Germline loops: CDR1 MDHEN, CDR2 SYDVKM. CDR3 length equals 14 residues. CDR3 sequence (DNA): TGTGCCAGCACCCCACCCGGGGGACAGCATGGCTACACCTTC. It yields the protein CASTPPGGQHGYTF.

This sequence joins TRBV28 and TRBJ1-5; tentative D call: TRBD1 (5 bases). V was clipped by 7 bases and J by 3 bases, with 25 bases between them. Germline CDR1 reads MDHEN; CDR2 reads SYDVKM. The CDR3 sequence is 18 residues long. The CDR3 loop is CASIPVTGLTLSNQPQHF. In DNA form, the CDR3 reads TGTGCCAGCATTCCCGTAACGGGACTAACCTTATCCAATCAGCCCCAGCATTTT. Combining the CDR3 with reference TRBV28 and TRBJ1-5 gives the whole variable domain DVKVTQSSRYLVKRTGEKVFLECVQDMDHENMFWYRQDPGLGLRLIYFSYDVKMKEKGDIPEGYSVSREKKERFSLILESASTNQTSMYLCASIPVTGLTLSNQPQHFGDGTRLSIL.

This clone turned up a few times. The rearrangement uses TRBV27 and TRBJ2-7, with 8 nucleotides matching TRBD1. After removal of 5 bases from V and 5 bases from J, the junction contained 8 bases not matched to a gene. Germline V gene sequence: CDR1 MNHEY, CDR2 SMNVEV (reference sequence). CDR3 length: 14 residues. The CDR3 nucleotides read TGTGCCAGCAGTCAGAGGACAGGGATGAACGAGCAGTACTTC. The encoded protein is CASSQRTGMNEQYF.

The gene calls are TRBV6-6 and TRBJ2-3; D is ambiguous. Germline CDR1 is MNHNY and CDR2 is SVGAGI (reference sequence). Trimming pared 8 bases from V and 4 bases from J, leaving 13 bases between. The CDR3 has 13 residues. The CDR3 protein is CASLNFGADTQYF. CDR3 DNA sequence: TGTGCCAGCCTAAACTTTGGTGCAGATACGCAGTATTTT.

A remark on this clone: The sample carries other DNA sequences with the same CDR3. The chain combines TRBV5-1 with TRBJ2-5; TRBD1 matches 7 bases. The CDR3 loop spans 12 amino acids. Looked up from germline, CDR1 is SGHRS and CDR2 is YFSETQ. Unmatched junction bases numbered 0, after V lost 2 bases and J lost 5 bases. CDR3 sequence (DNA): TGCGCCAGCAGCTTCAGGGGGGAGACCCAGTACTTC. Its translation is CASSFRGETQYF.

This chain uses TRBV20-1 with TRBJ2-5; D may correspond to TRBD1 or TRBD2 (6 bases each). Near its end, the DNA agrees better with TRBJ2-7, so the J call may be wrong. Germline V gene sequence: CDR1 DFQATT, CDR2 SNEGSKA (reference sequence). This CDR3 region has 11 residues. The CDR3 nucleotides are TGCAGTGCTGGAGGGGGGCGCGAGCAGTACTTC. It yields the protein CSAGGGREQYF.

The V and J genes are TRBV6-4 and TRBJ2-3, with 7 nucleotides matching TRBD2. With V trimmed by 5 bases and J by 5 bases, 7 bases remained unmatched. From germline, CDR1 is MRHNA and CDR2 SNTAGT. This CDR3 is built from 14 residues. The CDR3 coding sequence is TGTGCCAGCAGTAAGGCGGGAGAGGTAGATACGCAGTATTTT. Protein sequence: CASSKAGEVDTQYF.

This chain connects TRBV5-1 to TRBJ2-2; TRBD2 agrees at 12 bases. The V segment lost 4 bases and the J segment 6 bases; nucleotides outside the gene matches: 4. Germline V gene data show CDR1 as SGHRS and CDR2 as YFSETQ. The CDR3 length is 15 residues. CDR3 coding DNA: TGCGCCAGCAGCATGACTAGCGGGAGTGCCGGGGAGCTGTTTTTT. Protein: CASSMTSGSAGELFF.

V is TRBV11-1 and J is TRBJ2-7; 7 bases agree with TRBD2. Germline-derived CDR1 and CDR2 are SGHAT and FQDESV (reference sequence). V dropped 5 bases and J dropped 5; count of bases not matched to a gene: 15. This CDR3 is built from 16 residues. The CDR3 here is CASSIQGPSGSNEQYF. The CDR3 bases are TGTGCCAGCAGCATTCAAGGCCCTAGCGGTTCCAACGAGCAGTACTTC.

The CDR3 is CASSTTQGGGFYEQYF. As DNA, the CDR3 is TGTGCCAGCAGCACGACACAGGGCGGGGGATTCTACGAGCAGTACTTC. The chain uses TRBV5-4 and TRBJ2-7, with D possibly being TRBD2 (7 bases). Per the germline V gene, CDR1 is SGHNT and CDR2 is YYREEE (reference sequence). The CDR3 length is 16 residues. V shed 4 bases and J shed 3 bases, with 20 bases lying between them. Looking up the rest from reference TRBV5-4 and TRBJ2-7 gives the full variable domain: ETGVTQSPTHLIKTRGQQVTLRCSSQSGHNTVSWYQQALGQGPQFIFQYYREEENGRGNFPPRFSGLQFPNYSSELNVNALELDDSALYLCASSTTQGGGFYEQYFGPGTRLTVT.

This chain uses TRBV27 with TRBJ1-5; D remains unclear. Germline loops: CDR1 MNHEY, CDR2 SMNVEV (reference sequence). The CDR3 has 13 amino acids. V lost 0 bases, J lost 10 bases, and 10 bases lay in between. The CDR3: CASSLSRGGPQHF. In DNA, the CDR3 is TGTGCCAGCAGTTTATCACGGGGTGGCCCCCAGCATTTT.

The genes are TRBV19 and TRBJ2-1, with D possibly being TRBD2 (5 bases). The V and J ends lost 4 bases and 0 bases respectively, with 10 bases between them. The CDR3 length is 15 residues. Per the germline V gene, CDR1 is LNHDA and CDR2 is SQIVND (reference sequence). CDR3 residues: CASSTGLASYNEQFF. The CDR3 nucleotides are TGTGCCAGTAGTACCGGACTGGCCTCCTACAATGAGCAGTTCTTC.

The V and J genes are TRBV15 and TRBJ1-5, with 10 bases matching TRBD1. Looked up from germline, CDR1 is LNHNV and CDR2 is YYDKDF (reference sequence). Trimming cost V 1 base and J 3 bases; bases outside gene matches: 3. The CDR3 has 16 amino acids. CDR3 region: CATSRAGTGVNQPQHF. CDR3 in DNA: TGTGCCACCAGCAGAGCCGGGACAGGGGTCAATCAGCCCCAGCATTTT.

J is TRBJ1-5 and V is TRBV28; no firm D call. Germline V lookup: CDR1 MDHEN, CDR2 SYDVKM. V was shortened by 4 bases and J by 5 bases, with 12 bases between the two germline ends. CDR3 length: 14 amino acids. DNA of the CDR3: TGTGCCAGCAGTTCGGGAGCCTTCTATCAGCCCCAGCATTTT. Protein: CASSSGAFYQPQHF. The full variable domain, completed using reference TRBV28 and TRBJ1-5, is DVKVTQSSRYLVKRTGEKVFLECVQDMDHENMFWYRQDPGLGLRLIYFSYDVKMKEKGDIPEGYSVSREKKERFSLILESASTNQTSMYLCASSSGAFYQPQHFGDGTRLSIL.

This rearrangement joins TRBV29-1 to TRBJ2-7; 7 bases agree with TRBD1. CDR3 length: 13 amino acids. V lost 4 bases and J lost 2; bases outside the gene matches: 5. Looked up from germline, CDR1 is SQVTM and CDR2 is ANQGSEA. The CDR3 DNA sequence: TGCAGCGTTGCCGTTCAGGGGGCCTACGAGCAGTACTTC. Translated: CSVAVQGAYEQYF.

The chain links TRBV5-1 to TRBJ2-7; 11 bases fit TRBD1. V was clipped by 5 bases and J by 4 bases; unmatched bases: 5. The CDR3 sequence is 14 residues long. Germline loops: CDR1 SGHRS, CDR2 YFSETQ. CDR3 nucleotides: TGCGCCAGCAGGGGGACAGGGGGGGGGTACGAGCAGTACTTC. It translates to CASRGTGGGYEQYF.

The chain couples TRBV2 to TRBJ2-7; D is possibly TRBD2 (6 bases). Trimming took 5 bases from V and 2 from J, leaving 10 bases between them. Germline CDR1 reads SNHLY; CDR2 reads FYNNEI. The CDR3 has 13 amino acids. In DNA, the CDR3 is TGTGCCAGCAGTCCGGGACTCACCTACGAGCAGTACTTC. It encodes CASSPGLTYEQYF.

The rearrangement joins TRBV29-1 to TRBJ2-5; 13 positions match TRBD2. Germline V CDR1 and CDR2: SQVTM, ANQGSEA. With 5 bases clipped from V and 5 bases from J, the junction kept 2 bases outside the gene matches. The CDR3 covers 13 residues. The CDR3 sequence is CSVRTSGSETQYF. CDR3 in DNA: TGCAGCGTTCGGACTAGCGGGAGCGAGACCCAGTACTTC.

The V call is TRBV2, the J call TRBJ2-5; 7 bases match TRBD1. The V and J ends lost 8 bases and 7 bases, in that order; junction bases with no gene match: 16. This CDR3 has 15 amino acids. CDR1 and CDR2 from the germline V gene are SNHLY and FYNNEI. CDR3 DNA: TGTGCCAGCTCGGCCGGGACAGCCCAAGATCCGACCCAGTACTTC. Its protein is CASSAGTAQDPTQYF.

This clone was detected only once. This chain joins TRBV7-8 and TRBJ2-2; 12 bases are shared with TRBD2. The CDR3 is 17 amino acids. Per the germline V gene, CDR1 is SGHVS and CDR2 is FQNEAQ. J lost 0 bases, V lost 4 bases, and 3 bases had no gene match. The CDR3 protein is CASSSRTSGTNTGELFF. The DNA for the CDR3 is TGTGCCAGCAGCTCAAGGACTAGCGGGACGAACACCGGGGAGCTGTTTTTT.

The rearrangement joins TRBV6-6 to TRBJ2-7; TRBD1 matches at 8 bases. Trimming at V came to 2 bases and at J to 5 bases, leaving 5 bases not matched to a gene. The germline gives CDR1 MNHNY, CDR2 SVGAGI (reference sequence). The CDR3 is 14 amino acids. DNA of the CDR3: TGTGCCAGCAGTTACGTTCCAGGGGGCAACGAGCAGTACTTC. This translates into CASSYVPGGNEQYF.

This clone was observed a handful of times. The chain combines TRBV10-3 with TRBJ1-5; no firm D call. The V gene's germline CDR1 is ENHRY and CDR2 SYGVKD. This CDR3 contains 15 residues. The V and J ends lost 4 bases and 0 bases respectively, with 10 bases between them. The CDR3 is CAISGGQDSNQPQHF. CDR3 bases: TGTGCCATCAGTGGAGGGCAGGATAGCAATCAGCCCCAGCATTTT.

This chain connects TRBV28 to TRBJ2-7, with D uncertain. The germline V gene has CDR1 MDHEN and CDR2 SYDVKM. V was pared by 2 bases and J by 1 base, with 12 bases between. The CDR3 totals 15 residues. CDR3 in DNA: TGTGCCAGCAGTTTACCCCAGGCAGGATCCTACGAGCAGTACTTC. Protein: CASSLPQAGSYEQYF.

This clone was detected a few times. The chain carries TRBV10-2 and TRBJ2-3, with TRBD2 matching 7 bases. With V trimmed by 0 bases and J by 1 base, 4 bases remained unmatched. CDR1 is WSHSY and CDR2 is SAAADI in the germline V gene. There are 16 residues in the CDR3. DNA for the CDR3: TGCGCCAGCAGTGAGTCCGCGGGAGAAGGCACAGATACGCAGTATTTT. Translating gives CASSESAGEGTDTQYF.

This clone was counted between two and nine times. This rearrangement joins TRBV4-3 to TRBJ2-3; 8 bases match TRBD1. CDR3 size: 16 residues. CDR1 and CDR2 from the germline V gene are LGHNA and YSLEER. The trim removed 1 base at V and 5 bases at J, leaving 8 bases unmatched. The CDR3 DNA reads TGCGCCAGCAGCCAAGCCCCGGGACAGGTGGGAGATACGCAGTATTTT. Protein: CASSQAPGQVGDTQYF.

This chain links TRBV25-1 with TRBJ1-3; a possible D gene is TRBD1 (5 bases). CDR3 size: 16 residues. V lost 3 bases to trimming and J lost 0 bases, with 12 bases between them. Per germline, CDR1 MGHDK and CDR2 SYGVNS. The CDR3 protein is CASSEPGDFSGNTIYF. Written as DNA, the CDR3 is TGTGCCAGCAGTGAGCCGGGGGACTTCTCTGGAAACACCATATATTTT.

V gene TRBV29-1 combines with J gene TRBJ2-1, with unresolved D. CDR3 length: 13 residues. With 4 bases removed from V and 0 bases from J, the gap between germline ends came to 7 bases. The germline V gene has CDR1 SQVTM and CDR2 ANQGSEA. CDR3 DNA sequence: TGCAGCGTTGCGACTGACTCCTACAATGAGCAGTTCTTC. Its protein is CSVATDSYNEQFF.

This chain joins TRBV6-4 and TRBJ1-5; D is uncertain. Germline V lookup: CDR1 MRHNA, CDR2 SNTAGT. The CDR3 is 15 residues long. V lost 3 bases and J 0 bases, leaving 9 bases between the germline ends. The CDR3 DNA sequence: TGTGCCAGCAGTGAAGAAGCATATAGCAATCAGCCCCAGCATTTT. Protein product: CASSEEAYSNQPQHF.

The table lists this clone with a few counts. The chain carries TRBV30 and TRBJ2-1; 12 positions match TRBD2. V lost 2 bases and J lost 6; bases outside the gene matches: 8. This CDR3 region has 16 residues. CDR1 is GTSNPN, CDR2 SVGIG, per germline (reference sequence). CDR3 bases: TGTGCCTGGAGTATCCCTCTAGCGGGAGGGGGCAATGAGCAGTTCTTC. This encodes CAWSIPLAGGGNEQFF.

The chain joins TRBV11-2 to TRBJ2-7; 7 bases map to TRBD1. The CDR3 length is 14 residues. Trimming removed 5 bases from V and 4 bases from J; junction bases left unmatched: 8. The germline gives CDR1 SGHAT, CDR2 FQNNGV. The chain's CDR3 is CASSLDRATYEQYF. CDR3 nucleotides: TGTGCCAGCAGCCTCGACAGGGCCACTTACGAGCAGTACTTC.